A single sample is the source of the 32 T cell receptor beta chains below, sequenced in a study of tumor and adjacent non-tumor tissue in lung cancer. TCRbeta libraries were built with three rounds of nested PCR, modified from ARM-PCR. TCRdb used MiXCR to reprocess the multiplex PCR reads, holding one entry per CDR3 protein. Altogether 70,000 to 95,000 distinct CDR3 sequences are present, 76% being singletons, with the ten largest covering 40%. No cell sorting was done before RNA was extracted from the tissue. Distant lung tissue was collected more than 3 cm away from the tumor edge. The sequencing sample was made of distant non-tumor lung tissue. The receptors derive from a man between 65 and 79 years old with non-small cell lung cancer.

CDR3 nucleotide sequence: TGTGCCAGCAGCGTGCTAGCGGTAGAGGTGGAGACCCAGTACTTC. It encodes CASSVLAVEVETQYF. The V call is TRBV12-3 or TRBV12-4, the J call TRBJ2-5; 7 bases are shared with TRBD2. V shed 6 bases, J shed 5 bases, and the junction held 12 bases outside the gene matches. CDR3 length: 15 amino acids.

A word on this clonotype: Mismatch with germline at one junction end may stem from a read error. V gene TRBV12-3 or TRBV12-4 combines with J gene TRBJ2-5; 13 bases fit TRBD2. This CDR3 has 16 residues. CDR3 in DNA: TGTACCAGCAATTACGGACTAGCGGGGGTACAAGAGACCCAGTACTTC. This translates into CTSNYGLAGVQETQYF.

A few counts support this clonotype. A much bigger clone sits one base away, suggesting this may be a read error. The chain carries TRBV6-1 and TRBJ1-4; the match to TRBD1 covers 7 bases. The CDR3 length is 16 residues. V was pared by 7 bases and J by 3 bases, with 11 bases of the junction left unmatched. The germline gives CDR1 MNHNS, CDR2 SASEGT. As DNA, the CDR3 is TGTGCCAGCAATCAAGGTACAGGGGCCTCTAATGAAAAACTGTTTTTT. It specifies CASNQGTGASNEKLFF.

With respect to this clonotype: At one boundary the junction diverges from the germline segment, which might be a read error. V usage is TRBV11-2 and J usage is TRBJ1-1, with D possibly being TRBD1 (5 bases). CDR3 size: 15 residues. Germline V lookup: CDR1 SGHAT, CDR2 FQNNGV. This chain's CDR3 is CDSSPPEGIYIEAFF. The CDR3, as DNA: TGTGACAGCAGCCCCCCAGAGGGGATTTACATTGAAGCTTTCTTT.

The chain carries TRBV6-2 or TRBV6-3 and TRBJ2-2; maybe TRBD2 (6 bases). Per the germline V gene, CDR1 is MNHEY and CDR2 is SVGEGT. Trimming removed 1 base from V and 7 bases from J, with 19 bases in between. CDR3 length equals 17 residues. The CDR3 bases are TGTGCCAGCAGTTACTATATTCTGGAAGGCGGGAACGGGGAGCTGTTTTTT. Protein: CASSYYILEGGNGELFF.

In its sample, this clonotype was seen a few times. Germline is not matched at one junction end, which may reflect a read error. The chain combines TRBV10-1 with TRBJ2-3, with D perhaps matching TRBD1 (5 bases). The CDR3 runs to 15 residues. Looked up from germline, CDR1 is WNHNN and CDR2 is SYGVQD (reference sequence). In nucleotides, the CDR3 is TGCGCCAGTAGTGATGGGGCGGCTGACACAGATACGCATTATTTT. Its translation is CASSDGAADTDTHYF.

Concerning this clonotype itself: A much larger clone lies a single base off, so this may be a read error. The chain recombines TRBV28 with TRBJ1-1, with D possibly matching TRBD1 (5 bases). The V end lost 2 bases, the J end lost 6 bases, and 19 bases lay between the germline ends. This CDR3 comprises 16 residues. The germline CDR1 and CDR2 sequences are MDHEN and SYDVKM. CDR3 in amino acids: CASSLPTRGFYAEAFF. DNA for the CDR3: TGTGCCAGCAGTTTACCGACAAGGGGATTCTACGCTGAAGCTTTCTTT.

A word on this clonotype: Its ends do not fully match the called genes, so a read error is possible. This chain links TRBV5-6 with TRBJ2-4; TRBD1 matches 9 bases. Germline values: CDR1 SGHDT, CDR2 YYEEEE. The CDR3 contains 17 residues. The CDR3 loop is CVSSATRTGVVGNIQYF. CDR3 nucleotide sequence: TGTGTCAGCAGTGCTACCAGGACAGGGGTCGTTGGAAACATTCAGTACTTC. Full variable domain (rest looked up from reference TRBV5-6 and TRBJ2-4): DAGVTQSPTHLIKTRGQQVTLRCSPKSGHDTVSWYQQALGQGPQFIFQYYEEEERQRGNFPDRFSGHQFPNYSSELNVNALLLGDSALYLCVSSATRTGVVGNIQYFGAGTRLSVL.

In this sample, this clonotype turned up a few times. One end of the junction varies from germline; a read error may be responsible. The rearrangement uses TRBV6-2 or TRBV6-3 and TRBJ2-5; D is unresolved. The germline CDR1 and CDR2 sequences are MNHEY and SVGEGT. The CDR3 spans 12 residues. CDR3 DNA: TGTGCCAACAGTTCTCAACTTAAGACCCAGTACTTC. Translating gives CANSSQLKTQYF.

The J gene is TRBJ2-3, the V gene TRBV11-3; tentatively, D is TRBD2 (5 bases). This CDR3 spans 15 amino acids. Germline V lookup: CDR1 SGHNT, CDR2 YENEEA. Trimming removed 7 bases from V and 7 bases from J, with 21 bases in between. This chain's CDR3 is CASTRRDVSTNTQYF. CDR3 nucleotides: TGTGCCAGCACCCGTCGGGATGTAAGTACAAATACGCAGTATTTT.

The rearrangement links TRBV2 to TRBJ1-5; TRBD1 aligns across 8 bases. J gave up 2 bases and V 8 bases, and 17 bases lay outside the gene matches. Germline CDR1 reads SNHLY; CDR2 reads FYNNEI. The CDR3 is made up of 18 amino acids. The CDR3 protein is CASRLSLFQTGGNQPQHF. The CDR3 region has the DNA TGTGCCAGCCGACTAAGCCTTTTTCAGACAGGGGGCAATCAGCCCCAGCATTTT.

The chain uses TRBV6-2 or TRBV6-3 and TRBJ1-1; the D gene is possibly TRBD1 (5 bases). The V end lost 8 bases, the J end lost 8 bases, and 24 bases lay between the germline ends. Germline V gene lookup returns CDR1 MNHEY and CDR2 SVGEGT. The CDR3 has 15 amino acids. CDR3 nucleotides: TGTGCCAGCCCACCTTATGTGGGACCGAGAAGAGAAGCTTTCTTT. It codes for CASPPYVGPRREAFF.

Points on this clonotype: Relative to the germline gene, one junction end is altered; a read error may explain this. The chain links TRBV13 to TRBJ2-7, with a tentative D call TRBD2 (6 bases). Germline CDR1 PRHDT, CDR2 FYEKMQ (reference sequence). The CDR3 consists of 13 residues. CDR3 protein: CASSLLKLAEQNF. As DNA, the CDR3 is TGTGCCAGCAGCCTACTAAAACTAGCAGAGCAGAACTTC.

Regarding this clonotype: A much larger clonotype is one base distant, so this may be a read error. This sequence joins TRBV29-1 and TRBJ1-2, with D possibly TRBD1 on 6 matching bases. CDR3 length equals 14 residues. Germline V CDR1 and CDR2: SQVTM, ANQGSEA. Trimming removed 8 bases at V and 4 bases at J, with 20 bases between. The DNA of the CDR3 is TGCAGCATTGGCCGGAGGGGGGGCGTCTATGGCTACACCTTC. It specifies CSIGRRGGVYGYTF.

Of note for this clonotype: In this CDR3 the conserved last residue, phenylalanine or tryptophan, is missing, so a read error is likely. The chain couples TRBV20-1 to TRBJ1-5; D is possibly TRBD1 (5 bases). The CDR3 contains 14 residues. Trimming pared 3 bases from V and 7 bases from J, leaving 16 bases between. Germline V gene lookup returns CDR1 DFQATT and CDR2 SNEGSKA (reference sequence). The CDR3 coding sequence is TGCAGTGCTAGTCACGGGACGTGGAACCAGCCCCAGCATTCT. This gives the protein CSASHGTWNQPQHS.

Of note for this clonotype: The junction shows a germline mismatch at one end, possibly a read error. The J gene is TRBJ1-3, the V gene TRBV6-5; D not certain. This CDR3 has 16 residues. Per germline, CDR1 MNHEY and CDR2 SVGAGI. The CDR3 loop is CASNYSFESSENTIYF. The DNA for the CDR3 is TGTGCCAGCAATTACTCGTTCGAGAGTTCTGAAAACACCATATATTTT.

Note on this clonotype: This may stem from a read error, because a much larger clone lies one nucleotide away. The V gene is TRBV6-2 or TRBV6-3, the J gene TRBJ2-1; 8 positions agree with TRBD1. V lost 7 bases to trimming and J lost 15 bases; unmatched junction nucleotides: 20. Germline CDR1 and CDR2: MNHEY and SVGEGT. This CDR3 contains 15 residues. CDR3: CASTDGQGRGSNMFF. In DNA, the CDR3 is TGTGCCAGCACCGACGGACAGGGTAGAGGCTCTAATATGTTCTTC.

Note on this clonotype: The junction differs from germline at one of its ends, possibly a read error. The CDR3 protein is CPSSSGTGDLFF. The CDR3 nucleotides are TGTCCCAGCAGCTCAGGCACGGGGGACCTGTTTTTT. This chain uses TRBV5-4 with TRBJ2-2; maybe TRBD2 (6 bases). Per the germline V gene, CDR1 is SGHNT and CDR2 is YYREEE (reference sequence). The CDR3 has 12 residues.

This clonotype was counted at least ten times. Compared with germline, one end of the junction differs, possibly owing to a read error. The rearrangement joins TRBV11-2 to TRBJ2-2, with D perhaps matching TRBD1 (6 bases). From germline, CDR1 is SGHAT and CDR2 FQNNGV. CDR3 length: 16 residues. The CDR3 sequence: CARRLVGIGVAGEMFF. In DNA, the CDR3 is TGTGCAAGAAGATTAGTGGGAATAGGGGTTGCAGGGGAGATGTTTTTT.

This sequence joins TRBV7-3 and TRBJ2-3; no definite D call. This CDR3 has 13 residues. Germline V lookup: CDR1 SGHTA, CDR2 FQGTGA. V lost 3 bases and J lost 15, with 19 bases in between. The CDR3 DNA sequence: TGTGCCAGCAGCTTCCTCCACACAGATACGCTATATTTT. This gives the protein CASSFLHTDTLYF.

Ten or more counts support this clonotype. This chain links TRBV4-3 with TRBJ2-7, with D possibly TRBD1 on 5 matching bases. The germline V and J ends were trimmed by 6 bases and 7 bases, with 22 bases remaining between them. Germline V gene sequence: CDR1 LGHNA, CDR2 YSLEER. The CDR3 contains 15 residues. CDR3 in DNA: TGCGCCAGCAGACACACCACCAAGGGGTTAAAAGAGCAGTACTTC. This codes for CASRHTTKGLKEQYF.

Details on this clonotype: The conserved phenylalanine or tryptophan normally closing the CDR3 is absent here, so this likely arose from a read error. The chain is built from TRBV6-5 and TRBJ2-1; 12 bases line up with TRBD2. The CDR3 runs 15 residues. The V gene end was trimmed by 5 bases and the J gene end by 7 bases; junction bases not matched to a gene: 6. CDR1 and CDR2 from the germline V gene are MNHEY and SVGAGI. The DNA for the CDR3 is TGTGCCAGCAGTCTAGCGGGGGGGCATATGAATGAGCAGTTCTTA. Amino acids: CASSLAGGHMNEQFL.

Worth noting for this clonotype: An end of the junction differs from the germline gene, which may be a read error. The chain combines TRBV4-2 with TRBJ1-6, with D possibly TRBD1 on 6 matching bases. This CDR3 is built from 15 residues. CDR1 is LGHNA and CDR2 is YNFKEQ in the germline V gene. The chain's CDR3 is CASSQDRGRSSSLHF. CDR3 nucleotides: TGTGCCAGCAGCCAAGACAGGGGACGCTCTTCATCCCTCCACTTT.

A remark on this clonotype: One junction end disagrees with the germline gene, perhaps due to a read error. The chain recombines TRBV6-1 with TRBJ1-2; 8 bases are a match to TRBD1. This CDR3 is 15 amino acids long. The V gene's germline CDR1 is MNHNS and CDR2 SASEGT. CDR3 coding DNA: TGTGCCAGCACCGCCCGGGACAGGAACGGTAGTGGCTACAGCTTC. This sequence encodes CASTARDRNGSGYSF.

Of note for this clonotype: This likely comes from a read error, as the CDR3 has no conserved phenylalanine or tryptophan at its end. This sequence joins TRBV11-1 and TRBJ1-1; 7 nucleotides match TRBD1. CDR1 is SGHAT and CDR2 is FQDESV in the germline V gene (reference sequence). CDR3 length: 13 amino acids. This chain's CDR3 is CAISADRDTEAFL. CDR3 in DNA: TGTGCCATCAGCGCCGACAGGGACACTGAAGCTTTCTTA.

This chain joins TRBV10-1 and TRBJ2-1; 8 positions agree with TRBD1. V lost 2 bases and J lost 13; bases outside the gene matches: 4. In germline, CDR1 is WNHNN, CDR2 SYGVQD (reference sequence). The CDR3 consists of 12 residues. The CDR3 sequence is CASSEPQGGQFF. CDR3 in DNA: TGCGCCAGCAGTGAGCCACAGGGGGGACAGTTCTTC.

Concerning this clonotype itself: Here the CDR3 omits its conserved ending phenylalanine or tryptophan, so a read error is the likely source. No DNA is shown, since the ends of the CDR3 on it are uncertain; the CDR3 is the one TCRdb lists. The V gene is TRBV20-1, the J gene TRBJ2-7; the listed D gene, TRBD2, was not tested against the DNA. The length of the CDR3 is 15 amino acids, counting both ends. Germline V CDR1 and CDR2: DFQATT, SNEGSKA (reference sequence). The CDR3 is CSLREGLAGTYEHYS.

This rearrangement joins TRBV6-1 to TRBJ2-6; D remains unclear. Germline CDR1 and CDR2: MNHNS and SASEGT. V was shortened by 2 bases and J by 2 bases, with 7 bases between the two germline ends. The CDR3 has 15 residues. This CDR3 is CASSEKLTGANVLTF. In DNA, the CDR3 is TGTGCCAGCAGTGAAAAGCTTACTGGGGCCAACGTCCTGACTTTC.

There are many counts of this clonotype. The gene calls are TRBV12-2 and TRBJ2-2. TRBV12-2 is recorded as a pseudogene. This CDR3 is 16 amino acids long. CDR3 nucleotides: TGTGCAAGTCGCTTTGCCAGCGTTGAGGATTCCGGGGAGCTGTTTTTT. Translated: CASRFASVEDSGELFF.

This clonotype was detected once. The chain carries TRBV5-5 and TRBJ1-2, with no clear D. V shed 6 bases and J shed 4 bases, with 19 bases lying between them. The CDR3 has 15 amino acids. Germline CDR1 reads SGHKS; CDR2 reads YYEKEE (reference sequence). In nucleotides, the CDR3 is TGTGCCAGCAACATAGAGGCCCGCGACCTCTATGGCTACACCTTC. Its protein is CASNIEARDLYGYTF.

The rearrangement links TRBV11-3 to TRBJ2-3; D gene unclear. CDR1 is SGHNT, CDR2 YENEEA, per germline. The CDR3 has 15 residues. The germline V and J ends were trimmed by 7 bases and 9 bases, with 23 bases remaining between them. As DNA, the CDR3 is TGTGCCAGCACCCGTCAGGAAGTAGGCACTGAAACGCAGTATTTT. Translating gives CASTRQEVGTETQYF.

The chain couples TRBV4-2 to TRBJ2-1, with unresolved D. The CDR3 loop spans 15 amino acids. CDR1 is LGHNA and CDR2 is YNFKEQ in the germline V gene. Trimming pared 0 bases from V and 2 bases from J, leaving 8 bases between. The CDR3 nucleotides are TGTGCCAGCAGCCAAGACCATTGTGCCTACAATGAGCAGTTCTTC. Translation: CASSQDHCAYNEQFF.